These 7 T cell receptor beta chains were sequenced from one sample in a study of cytomegalovirus exposure and HLA in healthy donors. PCR primers comprised 60 Vbeta and 13 Jbeta primers. Some clones are missing from TCRdb's copy, which holds only in-frame ones; the method was immunoSEQ multiplex PCR. The sample holds 110,000 to 150,000 clones, 78% seen once. The sample consisted of PBMCs. Receptor source: a male donor in good health and CMV-seronegative.

V is TRBV7-2 and J is TRBJ1-2, with 7 positions matching TRBD1. Germline loops: CDR1 SGHTA, CDR2 FQGNSA. The V and J ends lost 10 bases and 8 bases, in that order; junction bases with no gene match: 13. This CDR3 has 13 residues. The CDR3 region has the DNA TGTGCCAATCAAAAACAGGGGCAAGGGGGCTACACCTTC. Encoded protein: CANQKQGQGGYTF.

Comments on this clone: At one boundary the junction diverges from the germline segment, which might be a read error. The chain joins TRBV11-2 to TRBJ2-7, with TRBD2 matching over 10 bases. The CDR3 totals 16 residues. The V gene's germline CDR1 is SGHAT and CDR2 FQNNGV. The CDR3 sequence is CACSPGLADHSYEQYF. The CDR3 nucleotides are TGTGCCTGCAGCCCCGGACTAGCGGATCACTCCTACGAGCAGTACTTC.

The rearrangement uses TRBV6-1 and TRBJ2-7, with 11 nucleotides matching TRBD1. CDR3 length equals 16 residues. The germline V gene has CDR1 MNHNS and CDR2 SASEGT. V trimming: 3 bases; J trimming: 1 base; junction bases outside the gene matches: 5. Written as DNA, the CDR3 is TGTGCCAGCAGTGATTTCCGGGACAGGGGGTCCTACGAGCAGTACTTC. Encoded protein: CASSDFRDRGSYEQYF.

The chain joins TRBV6-5 to TRBJ1-6, with D tentatively TRBD1 (6 bases). Germline V gene lookup returns CDR1 MNHEY and CDR2 SVGAGI. This CDR3 is built from 14 residues. Trimming took off 6 bases at V and 7 bases at J, with 13 bases between the two ends. This chain's CDR3 is CASRGRGANSPLHF. CDR3 DNA: TGTGCCAGCAGGGGGCGGGGGGCGAATTCACCCCTCCACTTT.

This chain links TRBV2 with TRBJ2-3, with 9 nucleotides matching TRBD1. Germline assignment: CDR1 SNHLY and CDR2 FYNNEI. J lost 6 bases, V lost 0 bases, and 7 bases had no gene match. The CDR3 spans 16 residues. Here the CDR3 DNA reads TGTGCCAGCAGTGAAGCGACAGGGGGGTATGCGGATACGCAGTATTTT. Translated, it gives CASSEATGGYADTQYF.

V and J are TRBV7-9 and TRBJ2-2, with 9 bases aligning to TRBD1. This CDR3 is 17 amino acids long. With V trimmed by 1 base and J by 3 bases, 6 bases remained unmatched. Looked up from germline, CDR1 is SEHNR and CDR2 is FQNEAQ (reference sequence). The chain's CDR3 is CASSLGFWDRDTGELFF. DNA of the CDR3: TGTGCCAGCAGCTTAGGTTTTTGGGACAGGGACACCGGGGAGCTGTTTTTT.

This chain uses TRBV30 with TRBJ1-2; the match to TRBD1 covers 7 bases. Germline V gives CDR1 GTSNPN, CDR2 SVGIG (reference sequence). CDR3 length: 12 residues. V shed 5 bases and J 2 bases; nucleotides not matched to a gene: 2. DNA of the CDR3: TGTGCCTGGGGGGGACAGAACTATGGCTACACCTTC. It codes for CAWGGQNYGYTF.